The 30 T cell receptor beta chains in this list originate from one sample, sequenced in a study of cytomegalovirus exposure and HLA in healthy donors. PCR primers comprised 60 Vbeta and 13 Jbeta primers. This table comes from immunoSEQ multiplex PCR, and its TCRdb copy is limited to in-frame clones, with some not included. Here the sample spans 100,000 to 150,000 clones, roughly 82% being singletons. Input material: PBMCs. These receptors originate from a male donor in good health and CMV-seropositive.

The genes are TRBV19 and TRBJ2-7, with D perhaps TRBD1 (6 bases). Trimming took off 5 bases at V and 3 bases at J, with 8 bases between the two ends. The CDR3 extends over 12 amino acids. Germline-derived CDR1 and CDR2 are LNHDA and SQIVND (reference sequence). The CDR3 region is CASSPGVYEQYF. The CDR3 coding sequence is TGTGCCAGTAGTCCAGGGGTCTACGAGCAGTACTTC. Filled out from reference TRBV19 and TRBJ2-7, the complete variable domain reads DGGITQSPKYLFRKEGQNVTLSCEQNLNHDAMYWYRQDPGQGLRLIYYSQIVNDFQKGDIAEGYSVSREKKESFPLTVTSAQKNPTAFYLCASSPGVYEQYFGPGTRLTVT.

The chain is built from TRBV11-3 and TRBJ2-7; 9 bases align to TRBD1. After removal of 1 base from V and 5 bases from J, the junction contained 6 bases not matched to a gene. This CDR3 has 15 residues. Per germline, CDR1 SGHNT and CDR2 YENEEA. The CDR3 region is CASSLGGTGRDEQYF. The DNA for the CDR3 is TGTGCCAGCAGCTTAGGTGGGACAGGGCGAGACGAGCAGTACTTC.

The CDR3 coding sequence is TGTGCCAGCAGCTTAGATTTATTAGTAAGTCGACCGAGGGCTTTCTTT. This encodes CASSLDLLVSRPRAFF. The chain combines TRBV11-3 with TRBJ1-1; D not resolved. Germline V gene lookup returns CDR1 SGHNT and CDR2 YENEEA. The CDR3 covers 16 residues. Trimming cost V 0 bases and J 11 bases, with 22 bases left between them.

The rearrangement uses TRBV19 and TRBJ2-7; possible D gene TRBD2, 7 bases. Germline assignment: CDR1 LNHDA and CDR2 SQIVND (reference sequence). The CDR3 length is 13 residues. Trimming took 5 bases from V and 3 from J, leaving 11 bases between them. The CDR3 loop reads CASSPGGLYEQYF. DNA for the CDR3: TGTGCCAGTAGTCCCGGGGGGCTCTACGAGCAGTACTTC.

The chain links TRBV4-2 to TRBJ2-3; perhaps TRBD2 as D (6 bases). There are 15 residues in the CDR3. The V and J ends lost 5 bases and 4 bases respectively, with 16 bases between them. CDR1 and CDR2 from the germline V gene are LGHNA and YNFKEQ. CDR3 nucleotide sequence: TGTGCCAGCAGCGCGTCCGGAGGGTCCGCAGATACGCAGTATTTT. Its translation: CASSASGGSADTQYF.

The rearrangement uses TRBV7-9 and TRBJ2-7; no clear D gene. Trimming cost V 4 bases and J 3 bases, with 7 bases left between them. CDR1 and CDR2 from the germline V gene are SEHNR and FQNEAQ (reference sequence). CDR3 length: 12 residues. This chain's CDR3 is CASSSQFYEQYF. The CDR3 nucleotides read TGTGCCAGCAGCTCCCAGTTCTACGAGCAGTACTTC.

The genes are TRBV20-1 and TRBJ2-7; unclear D gene. V was cut by 4 bases and J by 4 bases, with 8 bases left in between. CDR3 length equals 11 residues. In germline, CDR1 is DFQATT, CDR2 SNEGSKA (reference sequence). The CDR3 DNA is TGCAGTGCTACCCCACTTTACGAGCAGTACTTC. It translates to CSATPLYEQYF.

The chain combines TRBV10-3 with TRBJ1-5, with D possibly being TRBD1 (6 bases). Germline V gives CDR1 ENHRY, CDR2 SYGVKD. Trimming left V 2 bases short and J 7 bases short, with 15 bases between. This CDR3 is 15 amino acids long. The CDR3 DNA is TGTGCCATCAGTGAGCGGGGGGGCACGGGGCAGCCCCAGCATTTT. Amino acid sequence: CAISERGGTGQPQHF.

The CDR3 loop is CASSFGGGSSYNEQFF. CDR3 nucleotides: TGTGCCAGCAGCTTTGGCGGGGGGAGCTCCTACAATGAGCAGTTCTTC. The chain links TRBV7-6 to TRBJ2-1, with 8 bases lining up with TRBD2. CDR1 and CDR2 (germline): SGHVS, FNYEAQ. CDR3 length: 16 residues. V was pared by 3 bases and J by 0 bases, with 4 bases of the junction left unmatched.

V gene TRBV18 combines with J gene TRBJ1-1, with D hard to call. The V and J ends lost 2 bases and 1 base respectively, with 5 bases between them. The germline CDR1 and CDR2 sequences are KGHSH and LQKENI. The CDR3 is 13 amino acids. The CDR3 protein is CASSPIQNTEAFF. CDR3 in DNA: TGTGCCAGCTCACCAATACAGAACACTGAAGCTTTCTTT. Full variable domain (rest looked up from reference TRBV18 and TRBJ1-1): NAGVMQNPRHLVRRRGQEARLRCSPMKGHSHVYWYRQLPEEGLKFMVYLQKENIIDESGMPKERFSAEFPKEGPSILRIQQVVRGDSAAYFCASSPIQNTEAFFGQGTRLTVV.

The chain has TRBV5-6 and TRBJ2-7, with D tentatively TRBD1 (6 bases). In germline, CDR1 is SGHDT, CDR2 YYEEEE. The CDR3 length is 14 residues. The V and J ends lost 1 base and 3 bases respectively, with 11 bases between them. CDR3 DNA: TGTGCCAGCAGCTTGCCGGACAGATACTACGAGCAGTACTTC. Its protein is CASSLPDRYYEQYF.

This clone was seen once. The chain combines TRBV7-2 with TRBJ1-4; 7 nucleotides align to TRBD1. V dropped 5 bases and J dropped 10; count of bases not matched to a gene: 10. CDR1 and CDR2 (germline): SGHTA, FQGNSA. CDR3 length equals 14 residues. CDR3 region: CASSGTVHGVKLFF. The CDR3 nucleotides are TGTGCCAGCAGCGGGACAGTGCACGGGGTAAAACTGTTTTTT.

V and J are TRBV7-2 and TRBJ1-3; D is unclear. Germline lookup yields CDR1 SGHTA and CDR2 FQGNSA. Between the trimmed V and J ends, which lost 5 bases and 0 bases, there was a span of 11 bases. This CDR3 is built from 15 residues. The CDR3, as DNA: TGTGCCAGCAGCCTCGGGGTCCGCTCTGGAAACACCATATATTTT. Amino acid sequence: CASSLGVRSGNTIYF.

This rearrangement joins TRBV5-6 to TRBJ2-1; D not resolved. With 1 base removed from V and 6 bases from J, the gap between germline ends came to 14 bases. CDR1 is SGHDT, CDR2 YYEEEE, per germline. The CDR3 is 15 residues long. Here the CDR3 DNA reads TGTGCCAGCAGCTTGCGTCGGTTCTCGGGCAATGAGCAGTTCTTC. Translated: CASSLRRFSGNEQFF.

This chain uses TRBV6-5 with TRBJ1-1; 10 nucleotides match TRBD1. CDR1 and CDR2 from the germline V gene are MNHEY and SVGAGI. The CDR3 runs to 14 residues. V dropped 8 bases and J dropped 5; count of bases not matched to a gene: 8. The CDR3, as DNA: TGTGCCAGCCTACGACAGGGGGCGATAACTGAAGCTTTCTTT. Translated, it gives CASLRQGAITEAFF.

To note about this clone: The junction shows a germline mismatch at one end, possibly a read error. The chain uses TRBV7-9 and TRBJ2-7; D is perhaps TRBD2 (5 bases). CDR3 length: 12 residues. The germline V gene has CDR1 SEHNR and CDR2 FQNEAQ (reference sequence). The CDR3 bases are TGTTCCAGCAGCTACCGGGGCTACGAGCAGTACTTC. Its translation: CSSSYRGYEQYF.

The chain recombines TRBV4-1 with TRBJ2-7; TRBD2 aligns across 11 bases. There are 15 residues in the CDR3. Per germline, CDR1 MGHRA and CDR2 YSYEKL. Unmatched junction bases numbered 9, after V lost 7 bases and J lost 4 bases. The CDR3: CASTHGTSGLYEQYF. The DNA for the CDR3 is TGCGCCAGCACCCACGGGACTAGCGGATTGTACGAGCAGTACTTC.

The rearrangement uses TRBV2 and TRBJ2-3; 10 bases align to TRBD2. This CDR3 is built from 14 residues. CDR1 SNHLY and CDR2 FYNNEI come from the germline V gene. The V and J ends lost 6 bases and 2 bases, in that order; junction bases with no gene match: 2. CDR3 nucleotides: TGTGCCAGCAGGGGACTAGCGAACACAGATACGCAGTATTTT. As protein: CASRGLANTDTQYF.

This clone was seen only a few times. This chain links TRBV4-3 with TRBJ1-6; 7 bases align to TRBD1. V shed 3 bases, J shed 10 bases, and the junction held 9 bases outside the gene matches. The CDR3 spans 15 residues. CDR1 LGHNA and CDR2 YSLEER come from the germline V gene. In nucleotides, the CDR3 is TGCGCCAGCAGCCAGGCGGACAGGAGGCACTCACCCCTCCACTTT. Its protein is CASSQADRRHSPLHF.

The rearrangement links TRBV6-1 to TRBJ2-1; D not resolved. CDR1 and CDR2 from the germline V gene are MNHNS and SASEGT. V was pared by 8 bases and J by 6 bases, with 8 bases between. CDR3 size: 11 residues. The CDR3 DNA reads as TGTGCCAGCCTCCTTCCCAATGAGCAGTTCTTC. Protein product: CASLLPNEQFF.

The chain carries TRBV7-9 and TRBJ1-2; 7 bases line up with TRBD1. Germline assignment: CDR1 SEHNR and CDR2 FQNEAQ (reference sequence). This CDR3 comprises 13 residues. J gave up 4 bases and V 6 bases, and 5 bases lay outside the gene matches. DNA for the CDR3: TGTGCCAGCAGGCCGGGACAGAGCTATGGCTACACCTTC. The encoded protein is CASRPGQSYGYTF.

In DNA form, the CDR3 reads TGTGCCACCAGCAGTTCGTTGGGACAGACCAATGAGCAGTTCTTC. This encodes CATSSSLGQTNEQFF. The chain recombines TRBV15 with TRBJ2-1; 7 bases are shared with TRBD1. The CDR3 has 15 amino acids. J was trimmed by 6 bases and V by 3 bases; bases with no gene match: 8. CDR1 and CDR2 (germline): LNHNV, YYDKDF (reference sequence).

As to this clone: A junction boundary mismatches the germline segment, possibly from a read error. Additional DNA sequences in this sample encode the identical CDR3. The genes are TRBV6-1 and TRBJ1-5, with a weak D call TRBD1 (5 bases). The germline V gene encodes CDR1 MNHNS and CDR2 SASEGT. This CDR3 contains 14 residues. CDR3 amino acids: CASSEARGNQPQHF. DNA of the CDR3: TGTGCCAGCAGCGAAGCGCGGGGGAATCAGCCCCAGCATTTT.

The V call is TRBV27, the J call TRBJ1-1; D remains ambiguous. This CDR3 is built from 12 residues. V was trimmed by 6 bases and J by 4 bases, leaving 9 bases between them. Germline loops: CDR1 MNHEY, CDR2 SMNVEV (reference sequence). CDR3 bases: TGTGCCAGCAGGACCCCGGGCACTGAAGCTTTCTTT. Translation: CASRTPGTEAFF.

The V call is TRBV2, the J call TRBJ2-7; no clear D. Germline V gene data show CDR1 as SNHLY and CDR2 as FYNNEI. This CDR3 is 12 amino acids long. Trimming cost V 6 bases and J 8 bases, with 14 bases left between them. The CDR3 loop reads CASRDIPLKQYF. CDR3 in DNA: TGTGCCAGCAGAGACATCCCCCTCAAGCAGTACTTC.

V gene TRBV19 combines with J gene TRBJ2-1, with D perhaps matching TRBD2 (6 bases). CDR3 length: 12 residues. Germline-derived CDR1 and CDR2 are LNHDA and SQIVND (reference sequence). The V gene lost 6 bases and the J gene lost 9 bases, with 12 bases spanning the gap. CDR3 in DNA: TGTGCCAGTAGGCCCCTCGGGGGTGAGCAGTTCTTC. This codes for CASRPLGGEQFF.

J is TRBJ2-3 and V is TRBV7-2; D is uncertain. CDR1 is SGHTA and CDR2 is FQGNSA in the germline V gene. This CDR3 has 13 residues. V was shortened by 6 bases and J by 1 base, with 8 bases between the two germline ends. The CDR3 loop reads CASRVLRTDTQYF. The CDR3 nucleotides read TGTGCCAGCAGAGTCCTACGCACAGATACGCAGTATTTT.

The chain couples TRBV28 to TRBJ2-5; TRBD2 agrees at 7 bases. The better agreement between TRBJ2-7 and the DNA end casts doubt on the J call. Germline V gene data show CDR1 as MDHEN and CDR2 as SYDVKM. The CDR3 has 15 residues. CDR3 sequence: CASSFGGDVFYEQYF. CDR3 nucleotide sequence: TGTGCCAGCAGTTTTGGGGGGGACGTATTCTACGAGCAGTACTTC.

This clone was counted only a few times. The rearrangement joins TRBV2 to TRBJ1-3, with a weak D call TRBD1 (6 bases). The CDR3 spans 14 residues. Deletions cut 10 bases from V and 2 bases from J, with 15 bases between. CDR1 is SNHLY and CDR2 is FYNNEI in the germline V gene. CDR3 region: CATTTGTPGNTIYF. CDR3 nucleotide sequence: TGTGCCACTACCACAGGGACCCCTGGAAACACCATATATTTT.

V is TRBV28 and J is TRBJ1-2, with a weak D call TRBD1 (5 bases). Trimming stripped 5 bases from V and 8 bases from J, with 12 bases between. The CDR3 runs to 12 residues. Germline V lookup: CDR1 MDHEN, CDR2 SYDVKM. The CDR3 DNA is TGTGCCAGCAGTGGGGGGTCGGGAGGCTACACCTTC. This sequence encodes CASSGGSGGYTF.